The sequence of this T cell receptor (beta chain) was determined in a study of early T cells in non-severe SARS-CoV-2 infection. Study in general: Bulk RNA from unsorted whole blood was sequenced; chains were unpaired. The study's findings and limits: Reliance on VDJdb matching favored anti-spike CD8 responses; private and CD4 specificities were missed.

As regards this clonotype: Antigen: not known.

This CDR3 region has 15 residues. V lost 4 bases and J lost 3, with 14 bases in between. Germline V lookup: CDR1 SGHRS, CDR2 YFSETQ. The protocol attached unique molecular identifiers to individual cDNA molecules. MiXCR, applied by TCRdb to the 5' RACE reads, yields one record per CDR3 protein. In the table there are about 90,000 distinct CDR3 sequences, approximately 12% of which are singletons. The material was whole blood, obtained at baseline. V usage is TRBV5-1 and J usage is TRBJ2-1; the D gene is possibly TRBD1 (5 bases). This clonotype was obtained from an adult who was a healthcare worker with PCR-confirmed SARS-CoV-2 infection or an uninfected control (not recorded which). CDR3 nucleotides: TGCGCCAGCAGCCAGCTAGGGGTAGGCTACAATGAGCAGTTCTTC. This translates into CASSQLGVGYNEQFF.